These 22 T cell receptor beta chains were sequenced from one sample in a study of control samples from healthy donors and cancer patients. Produced via immunoSEQ multiplex PCR; TCRdb's table is partial and in-frame only. The table records fewer than 200,000 clones, 85% to 95% of them present only once. Sequencing was performed on blood. The receptors originated from a woman aged 60-75 years in good health.

This chain connects TRBV15 to TRBJ1-3, with 9 bases matching TRBD1. The CDR3 totals 14 residues. V lost 5 bases, J lost 4 bases, and 3 bases stayed unmatched. The V gene's germline CDR1 is LNHNV and CDR2 YYDKDF (reference sequence). The CDR3 region is CATSPGQGGNTIYF. The CDR3 DNA reads TGTGCCACCAGCCCGGGACAGGGAGGAAACACCATATATTTT.

V usage is TRBV27 and J usage is TRBJ1-5; TRBD1 is a possible D gene (6 bases). This CDR3 region has 14 residues. Germline values: CDR1 MNHEY, CDR2 SMNVEV (reference sequence). Trimming took 5 bases from V and 4 from J, leaving 12 bases between them. The CDR3 region is CASSPQGSNQPQHF. The CDR3 DNA is TGTGCCAGCAGTCCACAGGGTTCAAATCAGCCCCAGCATTTT.

This clone showed up just once. The chain combines TRBV18 with TRBJ2-7, with 10 nucleotides matching TRBD2. This CDR3 comprises 15 residues. V was pared by 0 bases and J by 3 bases, with 2 bases of the junction left unmatched. Germline V gene lookup returns CDR1 KGHSH and CDR2 LQKENI. For the CDR3, the DNA is TGTGCCAGCTCACCACCTTCTAGCGGGGGCTACGAGCAGTACTTC. Encoded protein: CASSPPSSGGYEQYF.

The V call is TRBV18, the J call TRBJ1-1; D perhaps matches TRBD1 (5 bases). The V and J ends lost 1 base and 3 bases respectively, with 12 bases between them. CDR3 length: 15 residues. Germline V gives CDR1 KGHSH, CDR2 LQKENI. CDR3 DNA: TGTGCCAGCTCACCACTTTCAGGGATGGACACTGAAGCTTTCTTT. Its protein product is CASSPLSGMDTEAFF. The variable domain in full, completed from reference TRBV18 and TRBJ1-1, reads NAGVMQNPRHLVRRRGQEARLRCSPMKGHSHVYWYRQLPEEGLKFMVYLQKENIIDESGMPKERFSAEFPKEGPSILRIQQVVRGDSAAYFCASSPLSGMDTEAFFGQGTRLTVV.

The rearrangement uses TRBV5-1 and TRBJ2-7, with D hard to call. Trimming took off 1 base at V and 2 bases at J, with 7 bases between the two ends. Germline V CDR1 and CDR2: SGHRS, YFSETQ. This CDR3 has 13 amino acids. For the CDR3, the DNA is TGCGCCAGCAGCTTGTCCCCCACCTACGAGCAGTACTTC. As protein: CASSLSPTYEQYF.

J is TRBJ1-4 and V is TRBV4-1; possible D gene TRBD1, 5 bases. The CDR3 spans 14 residues. Trimming stripped 0 bases from V and 9 bases from J, with 11 bases between. Germline CDR1 MGHRA, CDR2 YSYEKL. The CDR3 DNA follows: TGCGCCAGCAGCCAAGATGGGGCCCATCAAAAACTGTTTTTT. Its protein product is CASSQDGAHQKLFF.

This chain joins TRBV5-1 and TRBJ2-5, with 9 bases aligning to TRBD2. V was clipped by 0 bases and J by 5 bases; unmatched bases: 11. The V gene's germline CDR1 is SGHRS and CDR2 YFSETQ. The CDR3 is 17 amino acids. In nucleotides, the CDR3 is TGCGCCAGCAGCTTGGTCATGTTGGCTAGCGGGGCCGAGACCCAGTACTTC. Amino acids: CASSLVMLASGAETQYF.

V usage is TRBV24-1 and J usage is TRBJ2-2; D perhaps matches TRBD1 (5 bases). This CDR3 region has 15 residues. V lost 3 bases to trimming and J lost 3 bases, with 10 bases between them. Looked up from germline, CDR1 is KGHDR and CDR2 is SFDVKD. CDR3: CATSDRTTHTGELFF. As DNA, the CDR3 is TGTGCCACCAGTGATCGGACAACCCACACCGGGGAGCTGTTTTTT.

This sequence joins TRBV18 and TRBJ1-2; 7 positions match TRBD1. Germline assignment: CDR1 KGHSH and CDR2 LQKENI. CDR3 size: 14 residues. Unmatched junction bases numbered 13, after V lost 5 bases and J lost 10 bases. The CDR3 protein is CASSYRGIGAHYTF. The CDR3 DNA reads as TGTGCCAGCTCATACAGGGGAATAGGGGCGCACTACACCTTC.

The gene calls are TRBV18 and TRBJ2-1; weak D call: TRBD2 (6 bases). The V and J ends lost 0 bases and 9 bases respectively, with 15 bases between them. Germline V CDR1 and CDR2: KGHSH, LQKENI. The CDR3 has 15 amino acids. CDR3 in DNA: TGTGCCAGCTCACCACCGGGGGGTATAGAGGGTGAGCAGTTCTTC. Encoded protein: CASSPPGGIEGEQFF.

This clone was seen only once. V is TRBV6-5 and J is TRBJ2-5; perhaps TRBD1 as D (5 bases). Trimming removed 8 bases at V and 7 bases at J, with 14 bases between. This CDR3 is 12 amino acids long. Germline values: CDR1 MNHEY, CDR2 SVGAGI. The CDR3 region has the DNA TGTGCCAGCCGCCAGGGTGATCGGACCCAGTACTTC. This gives the protein CASRQGDRTQYF.

The rearrangement joins TRBV4-3 to TRBJ2-6; tentative D call: TRBD1 (6 bases). The V end was cut by 4 bases, the J end by 0 bases, with 13 bases between. The CDR3 runs 17 residues. The V gene's germline CDR1 is LGHNA and CDR2 YSLEER. As DNA, the CDR3 is TGCGCCAGCAGCCTGCAGGGGACCAGCTCTGGGGCCAACGTCCTGACTTTC. Its translation is CASSLQGTSSGANVLTF.

This clone was detected only a few times. Other nucleotide sequences from this sample produce the same CDR3. The CDR3 nucleotides are TGTGCCACCAGTGATTCGTCTGGAAACACCATATATTTT. The encoded protein is CATSDSSGNTIYF. The chain recombines TRBV24-1 with TRBJ1-3; no definite D call. Germline loops: CDR1 KGHDR, CDR2 SFDVKD. This CDR3 region has 13 residues. V shed 2 bases and J shed 1 base, with 2 bases lying between them.

This chain uses TRBV4-3 with TRBJ1-4; TRBD1 aligns across 8 bases. Germline lookup yields CDR1 LGHNA and CDR2 YSLEER. This CDR3 has 15 residues. The V and J ends lost 1 base and 7 bases, in that order; junction bases with no gene match: 5. The CDR3 region has the DNA TGCGCCAGCAGCCAAGCTGCCAGGGGGCCTGAAAAACTGTTTTTT. Protein: CASSQAARGPEKLFF.

The V and J genes are TRBV7-2 and TRBJ1-2; 9 nucleotides align to TRBD1. The germline V gene has CDR1 SGHTA and CDR2 FQGNSA. Germline trimming cut 1 base from V and 2 bases from J; bases unmatched to any gene: 2. This CDR3 is built from 15 residues. The CDR3 reads CASSLVGQGNYGYTF. DNA for the CDR3: TGTGCCAGCAGCTTAGTAGGACAGGGGAACTATGGCTACACCTTC.

J is TRBJ1-6 and V is TRBV14; 8 bases are a match to TRBD1. The V segment lost 4 bases and the J segment 13 bases; nucleotides outside the gene matches: 18. CDR1 and CDR2 from the germline V gene are SGHDN and FVKESK. The CDR3 has 17 residues. This CDR3 reads CASSRRMTRTGLLPLHF. CDR3 DNA: TGTGCCAGCAGCCGTCGTATGACTAGGACAGGGCTTCTCCCCCTCCACTTT. Together with reference TRBV14 and TRBJ1-6, the CDR3 gives the full variable domain: EAGVTQFPSHSVIEKGQTVTLRCDPISGHDNLYWYRRVMGKEIKFLLHFVKESKQDESGMPNNRFLAERTGGTYSTLKVQPAELEDSGVYFCASSRRMTRTGLLPLHFGNGTRLTVT.

Notes on this clone: In the same sample, other DNA sequences code for this CDR3. J is TRBJ1-5 and V is TRBV20-1; D is possibly TRBD1 (5 bases). V shed 3 bases and J shed 1 base, with 7 bases lying between them. Germline V gene data show CDR1 as DFQATT and CDR2 as SNEGSKA (reference sequence). This CDR3 is 13 amino acids long. Here the CDR3 reads CSASGGSNQPQHF. The DNA of the CDR3 is TGCAGTGCTAGTGGGGGGAGCAATCAGCCCCAGCATTTT.

The chain uses TRBV5-4 and TRBJ2-5; 12 bases agree with TRBD2. The germline V gene has CDR1 SGHNT and CDR2 YYREEE (reference sequence). The CDR3 is 15 residues long. J lost 5 bases, V lost 5 bases, and 7 bases had no gene match. This CDR3 is CASRTSGGNRETQYF. The DNA for the CDR3 is TGTGCCAGCAGGACTAGCGGGGGCAATAGGGAGACCCAGTACTTC.

This rearrangement joins TRBV7-9 to TRBJ1-6; no clear D gene. This CDR3 spans 15 amino acids. With 1 base removed from V and 7 bases from J, the gap between germline ends came to 11 bases. CDR1 is SEHNR, CDR2 FQNEAQ, per germline (reference sequence). CDR3 sequence (DNA): TGTGCCAGCAGCTTAGTAATCGGTGAGAATTCACCCCTCCACTTT. Amino acids: CASSLVIGENSPLHF.

The chain employs TRBV7-9 and TRBJ1-6; D is unclear. Trimming removed 0 bases from V and 8 bases from J, with 11 bases in between. Germline assignment: CDR1 SEHNR and CDR2 FQNEAQ (reference sequence). This CDR3 region has 15 residues. The chain's CDR3 is CASSLALGRYSPLHF. DNA of the CDR3: TGTGCCAGCAGCTTAGCTTTGGGTCGATATTCACCCCTCCACTTT.

The chain is built from TRBV30 and TRBJ2-5; the D is unclear. The length of the CDR3 is 12 residues. Germline assignment: CDR1 GTSNPN and CDR2 SVGIG (reference sequence). Between the trimmed V and J ends, which lost 2 bases and 3 bases, there was a span of 7 bases. The CDR3 DNA reads TGTGCCTGGAGTCTGAGTGAAGAGACCCAGTACTTC. It codes for CAWSLSEETQYF.

This clone appeared a single time. This chain uses TRBV19 with TRBJ1-1; 9 bases agree with TRBD1. V lost 6 bases, J lost 4 bases, and 12 bases stayed unmatched. CDR3 length: 16 amino acids. The germline V gene has CDR1 LNHDA and CDR2 SQIVND (reference sequence). For the CDR3, the DNA is TGTGCCAGTAGGAAAAAACAGGGGGCACTTAGCACTGAAGCTTTCTTT. Residues: CASRKKQGALSTEAFF.